The subject of this entry is one T cell receptor (beta chain). Trimming cost V 4 bases and J 3 bases, with 12 bases left between them. Germline CDR1 LGHNA, CDR2 YSLEER. The CDR3 consists of 15 residues. MiXCR, applied by TCRdb to the RT-PCR reads, yields one record per CDR3 protein. The profile covers hundreds of thousands of distinct CDR3 sequences, with 12% to 15% appearing a single time and just over 3.5% taken by the ten largest. The sequence came from a female donor in good health, serving as a healthy control. The sequenced material came from memory CD4+ T cells from blood. V usage is TRBV4-3 and J usage is TRBJ2-2, with a possible D match to TRBD1 (8 bases). Here the CDR3 DNA reads TGCGCCAGCAGCCTACAGGGGGGGGACACCGGGGAGCTGTTTTTT. Residues: CASSLQGGDTGELFF.